Below, 25 T cell receptor beta chains from the same sample are listed, as sequenced in a study of blood T cell repertoires in COVID-19. Measured with immunoSEQ multiplex PCR; TCRdb has only the in-frame clones, and not every one. There are 100,000 to 120,000 clones in the sample; 75% to 85% occur only once, and approximately 16% lies in the top ten. Sequences were obtained from peripheral blood. All receptors come from a woman in her sixties or seventies with acute or convalescent COVID-19.

This clone showed up just once. V gene TRBV19 combines with J gene TRBJ1-1; 8 nucleotides agree with TRBD1. J gave up 4 bases and V 8 bases, and 3 bases lay outside the gene matches. The CDR3 spans 12 residues. The germline V gene encodes CDR1 LNHDA and CDR2 SQIVND (reference sequence). The CDR3 region has the DNA TGTGCCAGTTTCCAGGGGGCCACTGAAGCTTTCTTT. It codes for CASFQGATEAFF. The complete variable domain, with remaining parts taken from reference TRBV19 and TRBJ1-1, reads DGGITQSPKYLFRKEGQNVTLSCEQNLNHDAMYWYRQDPGQGLRLIYYSQIVNDFQKGDIAEGYSVSREKKESFPLTVTSAQKNPTAFYLCASFQGATEAFFGQGTRLTVV.

The chain combines TRBV7-3 with TRBJ2-5; weak D call: TRBD1 (5 bases). The V gene's germline CDR1 is SGHTA and CDR2 FQGTGA. The CDR3 extends over 15 amino acids. V was trimmed by 1 base and J by 1 base, leaving 10 bases between them. The CDR3 spells CASSLMGQGQETQYF. Here the CDR3 DNA reads TGTGCCAGCAGCTTAATGGGGCAGGGCCAAGAGACCCAGTACTTC.

V and J are TRBV4-2 and TRBJ2-5; 10 nucleotides line up with TRBD1. The junction had 7 bases not matched to a gene; V was cut back by 6 bases and J by 3 bases. The CDR3 is 15 amino acids. CDR1 and CDR2 (germline): LGHNA, YNFKEQ. The CDR3 protein is CASSFGTGVEETQYF. DNA of the CDR3: TGTGCCAGCAGTTTCGGGACAGGGGTGGAAGAGACCCAGTACTTC.

The chain uses TRBV6-1 and TRBJ1-2; 8 positions match TRBD1. Losses at the gene ends were 1 base for V and 6 bases for J; bases not matched to a gene: 4. Germline V gene lookup returns CDR1 MNHNS and CDR2 SASEGT. The CDR3 contains 14 residues. CDR3 amino acids: CASSEVAGGHGYTF. The CDR3 DNA reads as TGTGCCAGCAGTGAAGTGGCAGGGGGCCATGGCTACACCTTC.

J is TRBJ2-5 and V is TRBV10-3, with D maybe TRBD2 (6 bases). The CDR3 totals 16 residues. Germline lookup yields CDR1 ENHRY and CDR2 SYGVKD. The V gene lost 3 bases and the J gene lost 1 base, with 15 bases spanning the gap. This chain's CDR3 is CAISDRRGGFQETQYF. The CDR3, as DNA: TGTGCCATCAGTGACCGCCGCGGAGGGTTCCAAGAGACCCAGTACTTC.

Only one count was recorded for this clone. The chain employs TRBV2 and TRBJ2-7; the D gene is possibly TRBD1 (6 bases). V was cut by 6 bases and J by 2 bases, with 8 bases left in between. Germline CDR1 and CDR2: SNHLY and FYNNEI. This CDR3 comprises 12 residues. This CDR3 is CASSGQPYEQYF. The CDR3 DNA follows: TGTGCCAGCAGCGGACAGCCCTACGAGCAGTACTTC.

This clone was counted once. The J gene is TRBJ1-1, the V gene TRBV7-6; D is ambiguous. Between the trimmed V and J ends, which lost 5 bases and 0 bases, there was a span of 13 bases. Germline V lookup: CDR1 SGHVS, CDR2 FNYEAQ. The CDR3 spans 15 residues. The CDR3: CASSPSGSLNTEAFF. CDR3 DNA sequence: TGTGCCAGCAGCCCCTCGGGATCCCTGAACACTGAAGCTTTCTTT. The full variable domain, rest sourced from reference TRBV7-6 and TRBJ1-1, is GAGVSQSPRYKVTKRGQDVALRCDPISGHVSLYWYRQALGQGPEFLTYFNYEAQQDKSGLPNDRFSAERPEGSISTLTIQRTEQRDSAMYRCASSPSGSLNTEAFFGQGTRLTVV.

This clone occurred once. V usage is TRBV4-2 and J usage is TRBJ2-1; TRBD2 matches at 10 bases. The CDR3 consists of 14 residues. The germline V gene has CDR1 LGHNA and CDR2 YNFKEQ. The junction had 4 bases not matched to a gene; V was cut back by 3 bases and J by 8 bases. CDR3 nucleotides: TGTGCCAGCAGCCAGGGGACTAGCGATTATGAGCAGTTCTTC. Residues: CASSQGTSDYEQFF.

The chain is built from TRBV7-6 and TRBJ1-4; D might be TRBD1 (6 bases). Germline V gene lookup returns CDR1 SGHVS and CDR2 FNYEAQ. The V and J ends lost 5 bases and 5 bases respectively, with 12 bases between them. The CDR3 runs to 14 residues. This chain's CDR3 is CASSPRDTNEKLFF. CDR3 nucleotide sequence: TGTGCCAGCAGCCCCCGGGACACCAATGAAAAACTGTTTTTT.

This chain uses TRBV21-1 with TRBJ2-1; the table's D gene call, TRBD1, was not cross checked with the DNA. TRBV21-1 is assigned pseudogene status. The CDR3 contains 16 residues. In nucleotides, the CDR3 is TGTGCCAGCAGCCCTAAGGGACAGGGGTCCTACAATGAGCAGTTCTTC. This gives the protein CASSPKGQGSYNEQFF.

The chain couples TRBV29-1 to TRBJ2-1, with D possibly TRBD2 on 5 matching bases. This CDR3 has 13 residues. The germline V and J ends were trimmed by 7 bases and 6 bases, with 16 bases remaining between them. Germline V gene lookup returns CDR1 SQVTM and CDR2 ANQGSEA. Here the CDR3 reads CSALGARVNEQFF. DNA of the CDR3: TGCAGCGCTCTGGGAGCAAGGGTCAATGAGCAGTTCTTC.

The chain has TRBV4-3 and TRBJ1-4, with D perhaps matching TRBD1 (5 bases). Trimming shortened V by 0 bases and J by 5 bases, and 16 bases separated the two germline ends. There are 17 residues in the CDR3. Germline V lookup: CDR1 LGHNA, CDR2 YSLEER. CDR3 loop: CASSQDRGGQRNEKLFF. The CDR3 DNA is TGCGCCAGCAGCCAAGATCGCGGGGGTCAACGGAATGAAAAACTGTTTTTT.

This clone was observed a single time. The chain is built from TRBV30 and TRBJ2-4, with D possibly TRBD1 on 5 matching bases. CDR3 length: 13 residues. Trimming stripped 4 bases from V and 0 bases from J, with 7 bases between. CDR1 is GTSNPN, CDR2 SVGIG, per germline (reference sequence). The CDR3 nucleotides are TGTGCCTGGAAGGGGCAAGCCAAAAACATTCAGTACTTC. Amino acid sequence: CAWKGQAKNIQYF.

V usage is TRBV30 and J usage is TRBJ1-1; 7 nucleotides match TRBD1. The CDR3 spans 14 residues. V gave up 4 bases and J gave up 0 bases; unmatched junction bases: 5. Germline V gene data show CDR1 as GTSNPN and CDR2 as SVGIG (reference sequence). For the CDR3, the DNA is TGTGCCTGGAAAAAGGGGGCGATGAACACTGAAGCTTTCTTT. Its protein is CAWKKGAMNTEAFF.

This sequence joins TRBV6-2 or TRBV6-3 and TRBJ1-1; unclear D gene. This CDR3 comprises 12 residues. V was shortened by 2 bases and J by 2 bases, with 3 bases between the two germline ends. Germline V gives CDR1 MNHEY, CDR2 SVGEGT. The CDR3 DNA follows: TGTGCCAGCAGTTACATAAACACTGAAGCTTTCTTT. It translates to CASSYINTEAFF.

The rearrangement links TRBV4-2 to TRBJ1-4; 10 nucleotides match TRBD1. V gave up 8 bases and J gave up 4 bases; unmatched junction bases: 4. The CDR3 totals 14 residues. The germline V gene encodes CDR1 LGHNA and CDR2 YNFKEQ. This chain's CDR3 is CASRGQGGNEKLFF. The CDR3 DNA follows: TGTGCCAGCCGAGGACAGGGGGGTAATGAAAAACTGTTTTTT.

The genes are TRBV6-2 or TRBV6-3 and TRBJ1-4; perhaps TRBD1 as D (5 bases). The CDR3 runs 14 residues. The germline V and J ends were trimmed by 2 bases and 8 bases, with 12 bases remaining between them. Germline loops: CDR1 MNHEY, CDR2 SVGEGT. CDR3 sequence reads: CASSYEPAGEKLFF. DNA for the CDR3: TGTGCCAGCAGTTACGAGCCTGCAGGGGAAAAACTGTTTTTT.

This rearrangement joins TRBV5-4 to TRBJ2-5; 10 bases are a match to TRBD1. J lost 5 bases, V lost 4 bases, and 5 bases had no gene match. This CDR3 is 14 amino acids long. Germline V lookup: CDR1 SGHNT, CDR2 YYREEE (reference sequence). CDR3: CASSETGGWETQYF. The CDR3 coding sequence is TGTGCCAGCAGCGAGACAGGGGGCTGGGAGACCCAGTACTTC.

The genes are TRBV5-1 and TRBJ1-5; D may be TRBD1 (6 bases). V lost 4 bases and J lost 2, with 22 bases in between. Germline CDR1 SGHRS, CDR2 YFSETQ. This CDR3 is built from 18 residues. The CDR3 region has the DNA TGCGCCAGCAGCCCCGAAGCGCTGGACAGCTTAGGCAATCAGCCCCAGCATTTT. It translates to CASSPEALDSLGNQPQHF.

The V gene is TRBV19, the J gene TRBJ1-5; D remains unclear. CDR3 length: 14 amino acids. Germline V gives CDR1 LNHDA, CDR2 SQIVND (reference sequence). The germline V and J ends were trimmed by 5 bases and 7 bases, with 15 bases remaining between them. The CDR3 is CASSPAGIRQPQHF. CDR3 in DNA: TGTGCCAGTAGTCCGGCGGGGATACGGCAGCCCCAGCATTTT.

Here the CDR3 reads CASSLGLAGIEQYF. The CDR3 region has the DNA TGTGCCAGCAGCTTGGGACTAGCGGGGATCGAGCAGTACTTC. J is TRBJ2-7 and V is TRBV7-2; TRBD2 agrees at 13 bases. Germline V CDR1 and CDR2: SGHTA, FQGNSA. After removal of 3 bases from V and 6 bases from J, the junction contained 2 bases not matched to a gene. CDR3 length: 14 residues.

The chain joins TRBV12-3 or TRBV12-4 to TRBJ1-5; TRBD1 might be the D (6 bases). The CDR3 extends over 13 amino acids. V was shortened by 5 bases and J by 7 bases, with 12 bases between the two germline ends. CDR3 sequence (DNA): TGTGCCAGCAGTGAACAGGGAGAACAGCCCCAGCATTTT. Translated: CASSEQGEQPQHF.

As to this clone: Other DNA sequences in the same sample also yield this CDR3. V usage is TRBV7-9 and J usage is TRBJ2-1; 7 bases fit TRBD2. The trim removed 1 base at V and 2 bases at J, leaving 5 bases unmatched. From germline, CDR1 is SEHNR and CDR2 FQNEAQ (reference sequence). The CDR3 covers 16 residues. The CDR3 reads CASSLGWGGAYNEQFF. The CDR3 DNA follows: TGTGCCAGCAGCTTAGGGTGGGGGGGGGCCTACAATGAGCAGTTCTTC.

This rearrangement joins TRBV5-8 to TRBJ1-1; a weak D match, TRBD1 (6 bases). Trimming removed 2 bases at V and 1 base at J, with 12 bases between. Per germline, CDR1 SGHTS and CDR2 YDEGEE. The CDR3 sequence is 15 residues long. The CDR3 loop reads CASSFRDTPNTEAFF. The CDR3 DNA sequence: TGTGCCAGCAGCTTCCGGGACACGCCGAACACTGAAGCTTTCTTT.

V is TRBV29-1 and J is TRBJ1-2, with TRBD1 identical over 9 bases. V was clipped by 6 bases and J by 2 bases; unmatched bases: 1. CDR1 SQVTM and CDR2 ANQGSEA come from the germline V gene. The CDR3 extends over 12 amino acids. The CDR3 sequence: CSVGTGNYGYTF. CDR3 coding DNA: TGCAGCGTCGGGACAGGGAACTATGGCTACACCTTC.